The clone carrying this T cell receptor beta chain was seen more than once but under ten times. The antigen is not known. Unmatched junction bases numbered 12, after V lost 6 bases and J lost 4 bases. In germline, CDR1 is MDHEN, CDR2 SYDVKM. CDR3 length: 16 amino acids. The sample comes from a study of cytomegalovirus exposure and HLA in healthy donors. Study-wide results and limits: A few CMV-associated chains were confirmed in vitro to be specific for CMV antigens. In a later analysis, TCR association rates varied by HLA locus: DRB1 most, HLA-C fewest.

The PCR had 60 Vbeta and 13 Jbeta primers. Produced via immunoSEQ multiplex PCR; TCRdb's table is partial and in-frame only. The table lists about 140,000 clones, roughly 80% of them singletons. The study sampled nominally healthy donors, though unrecorded immune exposures were likely. Sequencing was carried out using PBMCs. This clonotype was obtained from a female donor in good health and CMV-seronegative. The chain employs TRBV28 and TRBJ1-1; 9 bases are shared with TRBD1. CDR3: CASSSGQGLGSTEAFF. CDR3 sequence (DNA): TGTGCCAGCAGCAGCGGACAGGGGCTGGGCAGCACTGAAGCTTTCTTT.